This TCR beta chain emerged from a study of blood T cell repertoires in COVID-19 (TCRdb year 2020). In terms of the full investigation: The collaborator samples originated in the United States, Italy and Spain and spanned the acute and convalescent phases of COVID-19. The dataset comprised deeply sampled blood TCRbeta repertoires from subjects exposed to, actively infected with, or recovered from COVID-19. The prospective study material was composed of cDNA or gDNA derived from T cells, B-cell-depleted T cells, or PBMCs. Where available, HLA class I and class II types were taken from metadata supplied by the sample provider and were not determined by assay-based typing. Samples came from the ongoing ImmuneRACE study (first 160 participants) plus 1,254 subjects from 6 global collaborators. A freely available public database, intended as a resource for researchers studying the immune response to SARS-CoV-2, is where the repertoires were released. A de-identified subject ID, COVID-19 status, age in years and sex were almost always included in the sample metadata.

The paper as a whole reports these results and caveats: The amount of clinical and demographic metadata varied by source and participant and was provided uncurated.

Samples from volunteer blood donors who had recovered from COVID-19 were contributed by a second Seattle source. Whole blood was collected in K2EDTA tubes by collaborating institutions according to the institutions' own protocols. For TCRbeta analysis, collaborators shipped samples as frozen whole blood, isolated PBMCs, or DNA extracted from either of those sample types. Comment on this clone: It lacks a known antigen. Base qualities were left out, and no much larger clone turns up one base away.

The germline V gene (reference sequence) provides CDR1 LGHDT and CDR2 YNNKEL. V trim: 4 bases; J trim: 10 bases; unmatched bases: 9. From the cysteine up to the phenylalanine, the CDR3 has a length of 14 residues. The DNA shown is the 42-base CDR3, in frame from base 1. TCRbeta CDR3 regions were amplified from genomic DNA using the immunoSEQ Assay, a bias-controlled multiplex PCR. Per the original workflow: Within the assay, amplification of reference gene primers was used to estimate how many nucleated cells each sample contained. Sequence reads were collapsed and filtered to measure the absolute abundance of every unique TCRbeta CDR3 rearrangement. For each sample, productive Simpson clonality was calculated as the square root of Simpson's diversity index over productive rearrangements. This is the immuneACCESS table as TCRdb keeps it, with only in-frame sequences that have V and J called. A part of the clones is gone; compared with another copy, unresolved V genes explain less than half, and the rest is unexplained. From that table come the V and J calls and clone size; the DNA was used to work out D and trimming. The sample table records about 250,000 clones; 88% of these occur just once. The ten largest clones take up about 0.99% of the sample.

This chain joins TRBV3-1 (or the pseudogene TRBV3-2) to TRBJ2-4; 8 bases in between match TRBD1. The sample consisted of peripheral blood. This TCR was recovered from a woman between 35 and 50 years old who had recovered from COVID-19. The CDR3 amino acid sequence is: CASSPGQGAGIQYF. The DNA sequence follows: TGTGCCAGCAGCCCCGGGCAGGGGGCCGGGATTCAGTACTTC.